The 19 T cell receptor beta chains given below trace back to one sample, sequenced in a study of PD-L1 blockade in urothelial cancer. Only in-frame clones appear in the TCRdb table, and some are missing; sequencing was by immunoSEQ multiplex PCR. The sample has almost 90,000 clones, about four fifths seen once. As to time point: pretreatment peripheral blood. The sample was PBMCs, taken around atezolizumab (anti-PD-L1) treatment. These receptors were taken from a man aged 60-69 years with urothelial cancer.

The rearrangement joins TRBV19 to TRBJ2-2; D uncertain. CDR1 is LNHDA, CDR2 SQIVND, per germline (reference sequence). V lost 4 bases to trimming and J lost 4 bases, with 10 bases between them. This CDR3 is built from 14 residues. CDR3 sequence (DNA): TGTGCCAGTAGTAGGGCAGGAATCACCGGGGAGCTGTTTTTT. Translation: CASSRAGITGELFF.

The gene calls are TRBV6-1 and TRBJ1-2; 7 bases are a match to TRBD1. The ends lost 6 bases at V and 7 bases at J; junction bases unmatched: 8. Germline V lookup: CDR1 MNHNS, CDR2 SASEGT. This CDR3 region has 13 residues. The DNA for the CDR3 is TGTGCCAGCAGGTCGGGACAGTTCTCTGGCTACACCTTC. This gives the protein CASRSGQFSGYTF.

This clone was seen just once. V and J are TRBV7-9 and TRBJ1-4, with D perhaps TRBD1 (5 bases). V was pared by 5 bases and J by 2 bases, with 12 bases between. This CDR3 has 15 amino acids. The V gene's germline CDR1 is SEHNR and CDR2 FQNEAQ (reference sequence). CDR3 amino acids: CASSPLGATNEKLFF. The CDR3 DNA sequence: TGTGCCAGCAGCCCTCTTGGGGCGACTAATGAAAAACTGTTTTTT. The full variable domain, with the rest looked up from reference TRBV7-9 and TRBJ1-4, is DTGVSQNPRHKITKRGQNVTFRCDPISEHNRLYWYRQTLGQGPEFLTYFQNEAQLEKSRLLSDRFSAERPKGSFSTLEIQRTEQGDSAMYLCASSPLGATNEKLFFGSGTQLSVL.

The CDR3 reads CASSTVVFYGYTF. CDR3 coding DNA: TGTGCCAGCAGTACCGTAGTTTTCTATGGCTACACCTTC. The chain uses TRBV6-6 and TRBJ1-2; D is ambiguous. The germline V and J ends were trimmed by 5 bases and 4 bases, with 11 bases remaining between them. CDR1 and CDR2 from the germline V gene are MNHNY and SVGAGI (reference sequence). The CDR3 consists of 13 residues.

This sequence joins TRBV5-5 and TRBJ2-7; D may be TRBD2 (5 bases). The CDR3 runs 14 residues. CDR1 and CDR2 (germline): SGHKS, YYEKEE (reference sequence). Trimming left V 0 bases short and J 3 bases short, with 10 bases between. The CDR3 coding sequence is TGTGCCAGCAGCTTGGCTGAGGGCAACTACGAGCAGTACTTC. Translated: CASSLAEGNYEQYF.

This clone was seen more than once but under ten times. This CDR3 reads CAAGEGQGLSGYTF. CDR3 sequence (DNA): TGTGCCGCAGGCGAGGGACAGGGGCTTTCGGGCTACACCTTC. The chain is built from TRBV10-3 and TRBJ1-2; 10 bases agree with TRBD1. The CDR3 runs 14 residues. V trimming: 11 bases; J trimming: 8 bases; junction bases outside the gene matches: 14. CDR1 is ENHRY, CDR2 SYGVKD, per germline.

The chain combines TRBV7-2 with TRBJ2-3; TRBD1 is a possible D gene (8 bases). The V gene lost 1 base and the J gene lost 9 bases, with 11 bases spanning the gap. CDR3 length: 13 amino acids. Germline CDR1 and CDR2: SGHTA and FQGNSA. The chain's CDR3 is CASSLERDRTQYF. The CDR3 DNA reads TGTGCCAGCAGCTTAGAGCGGGACAGGACGCAGTATTTT. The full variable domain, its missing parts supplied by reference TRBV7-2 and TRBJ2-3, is GAGVSQSPSNKVTEKGKDVELRCDPISGHTALYWYRQSLGQGLEFLIYFQGNSAPDKSGLPSDRFSAERTGGSVSTLTIQRTQQEDSAVYLCASSLERDRTQYFGPGTRLTVL.

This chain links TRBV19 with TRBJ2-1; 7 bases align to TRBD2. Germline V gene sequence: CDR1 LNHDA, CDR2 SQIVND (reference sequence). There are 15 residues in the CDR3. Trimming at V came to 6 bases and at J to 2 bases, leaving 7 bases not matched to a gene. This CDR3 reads CASSGLAEAYNEQFF. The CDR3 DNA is TGTGCCAGTAGCGGGCTAGCGGAGGCCTACAATGAGCAGTTCTTC.

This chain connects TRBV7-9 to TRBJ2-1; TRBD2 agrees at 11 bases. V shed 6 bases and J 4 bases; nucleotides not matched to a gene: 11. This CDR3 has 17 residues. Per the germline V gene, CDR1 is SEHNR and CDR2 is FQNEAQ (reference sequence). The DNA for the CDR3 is TGTGCCAGCAGAAGACCCACGGGACTAGCGGATTACAATGAGCAGTTCTTC. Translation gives CASRRPTGLADYNEQFF.

CDR3 amino acids: CASTLDSQETQYF. The CDR3 DNA sequence: TGTGCCAGCACCCTAGACAGCCAAGAGACCCAGTACTTC. The J gene is TRBJ2-5, the V gene TRBV7-2; D is perhaps TRBD1 (5 bases). V lost 7 bases and J 1 base, leaving 10 bases between the germline ends. The CDR3 is made up of 13 amino acids. The germline V gene encodes CDR1 SGHTA and CDR2 FQGNSA.

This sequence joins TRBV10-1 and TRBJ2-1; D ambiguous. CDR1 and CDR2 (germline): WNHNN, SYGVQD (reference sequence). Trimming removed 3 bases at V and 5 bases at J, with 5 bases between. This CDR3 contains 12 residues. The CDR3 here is CASSERDNEQFF. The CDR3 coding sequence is TGCGCCAGCAGTGAACGAGACAATGAGCAGTTCTTC.

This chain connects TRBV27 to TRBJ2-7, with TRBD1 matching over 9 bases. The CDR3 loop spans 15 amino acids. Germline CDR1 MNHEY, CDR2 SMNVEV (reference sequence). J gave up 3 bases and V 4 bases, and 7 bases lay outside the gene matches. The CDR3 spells CASSSWDRASYEQYF. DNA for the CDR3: TGTGCCAGCAGTTCCTGGGACAGGGCGAGCTACGAGCAGTACTTC.

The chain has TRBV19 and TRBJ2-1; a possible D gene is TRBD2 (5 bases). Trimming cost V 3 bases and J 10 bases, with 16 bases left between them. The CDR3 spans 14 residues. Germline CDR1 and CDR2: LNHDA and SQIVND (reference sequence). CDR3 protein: CASSMAVVSGEQFF. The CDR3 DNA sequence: TGTGCCAGTAGTATGGCGGTCGTATCGGGGGAGCAGTTCTTC.

In DNA form, the CDR3 reads TGTGCCAGCAGTGCGGACGAGGGTGGGGAGCTGTTTTTT. As protein: CASSADEGGELFF. The J gene is TRBJ2-2, the V gene TRBV6-4; possible D gene TRBD2, 5 bases. This CDR3 contains 13 residues. Germline assignment: CDR1 MRHNA and CDR2 SNTAGT. Trimming left V 4 bases short and J 8 bases short, with 11 bases between.

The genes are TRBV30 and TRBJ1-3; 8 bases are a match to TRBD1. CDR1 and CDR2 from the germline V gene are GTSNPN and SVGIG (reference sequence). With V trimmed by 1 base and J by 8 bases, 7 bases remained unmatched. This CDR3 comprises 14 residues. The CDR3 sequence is CAWSGGTGGDTIYF. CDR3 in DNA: TGTGCCTGGAGTGGGGGGACAGGCGGGGACACCATATATTTT.

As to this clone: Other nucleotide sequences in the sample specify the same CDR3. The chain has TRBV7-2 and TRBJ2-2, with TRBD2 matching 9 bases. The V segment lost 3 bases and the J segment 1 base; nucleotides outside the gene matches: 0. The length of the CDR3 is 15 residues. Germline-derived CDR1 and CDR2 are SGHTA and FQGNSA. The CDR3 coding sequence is TGTGCCAGCAGCTTGACTAGCGGGAACACCGGGGAGCTGTTTTTT. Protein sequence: CASSLTSGNTGELFF.

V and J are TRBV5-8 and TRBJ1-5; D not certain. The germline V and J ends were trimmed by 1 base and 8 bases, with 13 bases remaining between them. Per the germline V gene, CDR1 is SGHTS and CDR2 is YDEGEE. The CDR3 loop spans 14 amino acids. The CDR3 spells CASSLRMGREPQHF. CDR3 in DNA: TGTGCCAGCAGCTTGAGGATGGGGAGGGAGCCCCAGCATTTT.

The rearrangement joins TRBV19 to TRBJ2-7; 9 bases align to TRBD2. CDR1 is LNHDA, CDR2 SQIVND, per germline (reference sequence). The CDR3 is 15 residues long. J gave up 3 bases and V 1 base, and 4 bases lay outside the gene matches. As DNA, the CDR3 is TGTGCCAGTAGTATAGCTAGCGGGGCAGTCTACGAGCAGTACTTC. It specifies CASSIASGAVYEQYF.

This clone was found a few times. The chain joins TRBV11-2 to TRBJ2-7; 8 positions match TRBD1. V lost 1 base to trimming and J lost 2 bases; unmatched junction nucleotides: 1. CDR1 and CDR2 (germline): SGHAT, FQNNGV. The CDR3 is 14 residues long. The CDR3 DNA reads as TGTGCCAGCAGCTTAGGGACAGGGACCTACGAGCAGTACTTC. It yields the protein CASSLGTGTYEQYF.